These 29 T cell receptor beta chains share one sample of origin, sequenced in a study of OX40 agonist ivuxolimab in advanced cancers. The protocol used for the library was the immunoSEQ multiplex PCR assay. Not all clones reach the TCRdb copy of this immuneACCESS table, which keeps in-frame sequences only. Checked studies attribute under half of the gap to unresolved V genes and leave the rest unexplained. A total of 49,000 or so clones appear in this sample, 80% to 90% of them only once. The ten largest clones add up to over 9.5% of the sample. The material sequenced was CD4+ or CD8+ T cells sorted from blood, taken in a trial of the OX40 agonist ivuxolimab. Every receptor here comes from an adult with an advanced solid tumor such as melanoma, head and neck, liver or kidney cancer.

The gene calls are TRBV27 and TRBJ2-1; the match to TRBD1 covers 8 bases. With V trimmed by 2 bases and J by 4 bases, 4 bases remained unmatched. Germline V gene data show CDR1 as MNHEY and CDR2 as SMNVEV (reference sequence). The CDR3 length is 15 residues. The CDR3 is CASSLSQGAYNEQFF. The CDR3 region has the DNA TGTGCCAGCAGTTTAAGCCAGGGGGCGTACAATGAGCAGTTCTTC.

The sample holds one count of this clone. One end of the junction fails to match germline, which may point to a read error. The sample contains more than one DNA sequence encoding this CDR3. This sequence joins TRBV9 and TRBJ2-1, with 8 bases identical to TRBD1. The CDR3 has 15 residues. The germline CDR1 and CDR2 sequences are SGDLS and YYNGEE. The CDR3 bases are TGTGCCAGTAGCGTAGAGGGACAGGCGGGCAATGAGCAGTTCTTC. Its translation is CASSVEGQAGNEQFF.

CDR3 DNA: TGTGCCAGCAGTCCGGGACAGTTCTACGAGCAGTACTTC. This translates into CASSPGQFYEQYF. The chain recombines TRBV7-2 with TRBJ2-7; 7 bases are a match to TRBD1. This CDR3 is 13 amino acids long. The V segment lost 6 bases and the J segment 3 bases; nucleotides outside the gene matches: 5. Germline CDR1 SGHTA, CDR2 FQGNSA.

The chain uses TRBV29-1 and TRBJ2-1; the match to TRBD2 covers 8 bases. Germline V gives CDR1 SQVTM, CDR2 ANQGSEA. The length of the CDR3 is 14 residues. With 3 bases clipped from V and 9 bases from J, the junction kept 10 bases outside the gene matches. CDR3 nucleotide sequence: TGCAGCGTTGATCTAGGACTAGCTTTAACTGAGCAGTTCTTC. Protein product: CSVDLGLALTEQFF.

This chain's CDR3 is CASSQDDSGTSVLFRQFF. The CDR3 region has the DNA TGCGCCAGCAGCCAAGACGACTCCGGGACTAGCGTTTTGTTTCGGCAGTTCTTC. The genes are TRBV4-3 and TRBJ2-1, with 10 bases matching TRBD2. J was trimmed by 12 bases and V by 0 bases; bases with no gene match: 17. Germline lookup yields CDR1 LGHNA and CDR2 YSLEER. The CDR3 consists of 18 residues.

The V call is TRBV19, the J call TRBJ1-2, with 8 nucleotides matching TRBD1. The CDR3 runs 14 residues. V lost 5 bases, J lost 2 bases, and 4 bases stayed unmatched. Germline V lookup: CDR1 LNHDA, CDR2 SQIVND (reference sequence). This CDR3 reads CASSAGTGNYGYTF. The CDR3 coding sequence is TGTGCCAGTAGTGCCGGGACAGGAAACTATGGCTACACCTTC.

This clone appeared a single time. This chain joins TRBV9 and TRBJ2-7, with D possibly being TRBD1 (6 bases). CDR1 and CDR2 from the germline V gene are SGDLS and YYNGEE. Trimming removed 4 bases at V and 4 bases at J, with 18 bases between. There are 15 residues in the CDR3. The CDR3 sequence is CASSIAGDPLYEQYF. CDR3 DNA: TGTGCCAGCAGCATAGCAGGGGACCCTCTATACGAGCAGTACTTC.

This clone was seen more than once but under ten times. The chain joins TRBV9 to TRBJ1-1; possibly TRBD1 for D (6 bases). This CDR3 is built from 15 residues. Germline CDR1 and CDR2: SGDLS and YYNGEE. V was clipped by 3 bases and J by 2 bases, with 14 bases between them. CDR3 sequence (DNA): TGTGCCAGCAGCGCGAGGGGGGACGGTAACACTGAAGCTTTCTTT. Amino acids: CASSARGDGNTEAFF.

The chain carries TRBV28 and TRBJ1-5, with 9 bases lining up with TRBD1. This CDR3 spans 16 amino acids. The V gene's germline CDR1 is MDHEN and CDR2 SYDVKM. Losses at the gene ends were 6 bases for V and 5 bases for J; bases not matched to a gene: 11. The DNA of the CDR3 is TGTGCCAGCAGCTTACACGGACAGGGGATCGATCAGCCCCAGCATTTT. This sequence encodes CASSLHGQGIDQPQHF.

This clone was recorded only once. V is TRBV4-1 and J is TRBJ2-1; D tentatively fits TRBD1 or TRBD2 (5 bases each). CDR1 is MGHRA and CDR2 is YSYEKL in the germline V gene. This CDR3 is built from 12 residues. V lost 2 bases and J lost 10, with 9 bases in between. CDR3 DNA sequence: TGCGCCAGCAGCCAATCAGGGAGCGAGCAGTTCTTC. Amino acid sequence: CASSQSGSEQFF.

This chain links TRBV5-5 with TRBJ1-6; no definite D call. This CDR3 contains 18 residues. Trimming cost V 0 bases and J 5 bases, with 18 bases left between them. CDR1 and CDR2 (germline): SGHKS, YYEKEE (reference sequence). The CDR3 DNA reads TGTGCCAGCAGCTTGGAAGCCCCTGCGGCGTTCGATAATTCACCCCTCCACTTT. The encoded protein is CASSLEAPAAFDNSPLHF.

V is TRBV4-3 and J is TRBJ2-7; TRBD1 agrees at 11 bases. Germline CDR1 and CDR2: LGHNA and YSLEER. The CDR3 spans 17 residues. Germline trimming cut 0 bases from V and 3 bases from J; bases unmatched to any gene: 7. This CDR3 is CASSQDLAGTGGYEQYF. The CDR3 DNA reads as TGCGCCAGCAGCCAAGACCTCGCCGGGACAGGGGGCTACGAGCAGTACTTC.

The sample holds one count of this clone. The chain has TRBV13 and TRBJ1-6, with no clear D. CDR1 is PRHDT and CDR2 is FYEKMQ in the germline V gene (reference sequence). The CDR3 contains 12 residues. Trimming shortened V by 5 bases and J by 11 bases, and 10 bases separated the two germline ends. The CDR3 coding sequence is TGTGCCAGCAGCCCAGGAACCACACCCCTCCACTTT. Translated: CASSPGTTPLHF.

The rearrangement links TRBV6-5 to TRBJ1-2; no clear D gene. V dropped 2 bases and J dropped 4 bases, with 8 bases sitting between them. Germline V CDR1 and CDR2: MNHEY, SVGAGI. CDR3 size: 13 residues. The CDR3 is CASSYISAYGYTF. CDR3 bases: TGTGCCAGCAGTTACATATCTGCCTATGGCTACACCTTC.

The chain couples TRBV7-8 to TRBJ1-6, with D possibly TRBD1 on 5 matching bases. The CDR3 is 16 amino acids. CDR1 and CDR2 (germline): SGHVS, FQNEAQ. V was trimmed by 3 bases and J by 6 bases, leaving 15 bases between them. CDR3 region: CASSFRGGHRNSPLHF. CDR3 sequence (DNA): TGTGCCAGCAGCTTTAGGGGAGGACACCGTAATTCACCCCTCCACTTT.

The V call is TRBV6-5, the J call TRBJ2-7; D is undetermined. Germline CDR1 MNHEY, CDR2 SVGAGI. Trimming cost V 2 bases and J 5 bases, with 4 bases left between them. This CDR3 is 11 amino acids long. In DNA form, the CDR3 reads TGTGCCAGCAGTTACATCCACGAGCAGTACTTC. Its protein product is CASSYIHEQYF.

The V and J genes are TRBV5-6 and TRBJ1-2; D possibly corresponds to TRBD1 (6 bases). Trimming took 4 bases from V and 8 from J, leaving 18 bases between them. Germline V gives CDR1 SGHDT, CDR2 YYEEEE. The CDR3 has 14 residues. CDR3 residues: CASSPQRGAGGYTF. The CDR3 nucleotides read TGTGCCAGCAGCCCCCAACGGGGGGCCGGCGGCTACACCTTC.

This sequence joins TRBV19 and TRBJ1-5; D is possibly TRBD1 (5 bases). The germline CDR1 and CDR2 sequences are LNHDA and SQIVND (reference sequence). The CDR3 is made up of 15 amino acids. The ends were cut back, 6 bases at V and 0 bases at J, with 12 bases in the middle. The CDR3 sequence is CASRDSGYSNQPQHF. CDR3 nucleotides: TGTGCCAGTAGAGATTCAGGGTATAGCAATCAGCCCCAGCATTTT.

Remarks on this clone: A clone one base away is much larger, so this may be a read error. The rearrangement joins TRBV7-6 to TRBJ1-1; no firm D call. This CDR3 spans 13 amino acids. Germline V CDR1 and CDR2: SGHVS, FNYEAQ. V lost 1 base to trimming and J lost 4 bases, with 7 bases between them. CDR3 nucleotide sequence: TGTGCCAGCAGCTTAGGAGGGTTCACTGAAGCTTTCTTT. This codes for CASSLGGFTEAFF.

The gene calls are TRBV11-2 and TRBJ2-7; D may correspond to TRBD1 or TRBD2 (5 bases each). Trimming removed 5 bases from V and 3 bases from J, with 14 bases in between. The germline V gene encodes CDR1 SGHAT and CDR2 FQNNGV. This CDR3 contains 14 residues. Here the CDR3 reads CASSRGVGNYEQYF. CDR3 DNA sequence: TGTGCCAGCAGCCGAGGGGTTGGGAACTACGAGCAGTACTTC.

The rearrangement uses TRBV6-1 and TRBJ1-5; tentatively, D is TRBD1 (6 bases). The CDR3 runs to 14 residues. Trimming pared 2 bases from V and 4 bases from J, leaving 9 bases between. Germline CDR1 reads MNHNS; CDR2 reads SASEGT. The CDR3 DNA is TGTGCCAGCAGTGAATGGGGGGCGAATCAGCCCCAGCATTTT. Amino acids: CASSEWGANQPQHF.

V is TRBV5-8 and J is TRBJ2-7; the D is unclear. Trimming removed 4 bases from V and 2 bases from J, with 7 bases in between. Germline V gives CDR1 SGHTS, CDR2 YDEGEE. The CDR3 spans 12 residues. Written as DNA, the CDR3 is TGTGCCAGCAGCCACAGAGCCTACGAGCAGTACTTC. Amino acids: CASSHRAYEQYF.

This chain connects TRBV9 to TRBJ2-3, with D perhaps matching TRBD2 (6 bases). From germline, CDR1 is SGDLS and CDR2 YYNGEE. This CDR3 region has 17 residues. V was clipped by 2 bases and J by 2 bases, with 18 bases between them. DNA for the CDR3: TGTGCCAGCAGCGTCCTCCCCGCGGGAAGGACCACAGATACGCAGTATTTT. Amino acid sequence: CASSVLPAGRTTDTQYF.

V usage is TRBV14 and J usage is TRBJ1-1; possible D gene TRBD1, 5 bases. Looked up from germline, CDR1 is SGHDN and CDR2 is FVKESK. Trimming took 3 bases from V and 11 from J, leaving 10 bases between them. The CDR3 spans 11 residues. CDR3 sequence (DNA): TGTGCCAGCAGCCATCTAGGGGAGGCTTTCTTT. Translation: CASSHLGEAFF.

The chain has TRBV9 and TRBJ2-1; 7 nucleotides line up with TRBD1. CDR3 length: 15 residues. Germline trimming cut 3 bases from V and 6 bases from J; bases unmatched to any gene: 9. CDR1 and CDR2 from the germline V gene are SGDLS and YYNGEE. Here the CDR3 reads CASSATGTEINEQFF. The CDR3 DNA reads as TGTGCCAGCAGCGCGACCGGGACAGAGATCAATGAGCAGTTCTTC.

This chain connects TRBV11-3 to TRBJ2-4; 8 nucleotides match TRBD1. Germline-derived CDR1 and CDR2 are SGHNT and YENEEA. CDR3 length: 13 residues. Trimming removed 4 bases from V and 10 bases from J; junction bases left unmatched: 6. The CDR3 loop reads CASSSTGAKIQYF. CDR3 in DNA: TGTGCCAGCAGCTCGACAGGGGCGAAGATTCAGTACTTC.

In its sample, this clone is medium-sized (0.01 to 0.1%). For the CDR3, the DNA is TGTGCCTGGAGCCCCGGGACAGGTAATCAGCCCCAGCATTTT. It codes for CAWSPGTGNQPQHF. The chain couples TRBV30 to TRBJ1-5; 8 bases match TRBD1. J gave up 4 bases and V 3 bases, and 5 bases lay outside the gene matches. The CDR3 runs to 14 residues. The germline V gene encodes CDR1 GTSNPN and CDR2 SVGIG (reference sequence).

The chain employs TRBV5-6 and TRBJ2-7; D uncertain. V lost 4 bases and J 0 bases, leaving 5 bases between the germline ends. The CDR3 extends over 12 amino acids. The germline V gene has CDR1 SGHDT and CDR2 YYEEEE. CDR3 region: CASSAGSYEQYF. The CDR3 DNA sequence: TGTGCCAGCAGCGCAGGCTCCTACGAGCAGTACTTC.

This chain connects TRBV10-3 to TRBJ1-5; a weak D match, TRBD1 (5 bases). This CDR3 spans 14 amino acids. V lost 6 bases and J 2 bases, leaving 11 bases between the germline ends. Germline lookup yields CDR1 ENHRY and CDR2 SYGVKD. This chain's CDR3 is CAISHTGGNQPQHF. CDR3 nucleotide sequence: TGTGCCATCAGCCATACAGGAGGCAATCAGCCCCAGCATTTT.